This T cell receptor (beta chain) was documented in a study of cytomegalovirus exposure and HLA in healthy donors. Across the whole study: Earlier work reported approximately 100 million unique TCR beta sequences from 150 million to 200 million T cells. Study-level results: When presence/absence was analysed, sequencing depth was taken to be roughly uniform across donors. TCR beta V- and J-gene trimming was later associated with a missense DCLRE1C variant.

This clone is a singleton in its sample. The antigen is undetermined. Both 60 Vbeta primers and 13 Jbeta primers went into the PCR. Measured with immunoSEQ multiplex PCR; TCRdb has only the in-frame clones, and not every one. The sample includes over 150,000 clones, around 79% seen only once; the top ten take under 2.5%. Germline CDR1 reads MDHEN; CDR2 reads SYDVKM. Between the trimmed V and J ends, which lost 6 bases and 11 bases, there was a span of 14 bases. The CDR3 loop spans 12 amino acids. The sequencing input was PBMCs. The receptor was isolated from a man aged 40-55 years in good health and CMV-seronegative. This chain links TRBV28 with TRBJ2-1; TRBD2 is a possible D gene (6 bases). CDR3 bases: TGTGCCAGCAGAATACTAGCCGGGAAGCAGTTCTTC. Translation gives CASRILAGKQFF. The entire variable domain, with the rest obtained from reference TRBV28 and TRBJ2-1, is as follows: DVKVTQSSRYLVKRTGEKVFLECVQDMDHENMFWYRQDPGLGLRLIYFSYDVKMKEKGDIPEGYSVSREKKERFSLILESASTNQTSMYLCASRILAGKQFFGPGTRLTVL.